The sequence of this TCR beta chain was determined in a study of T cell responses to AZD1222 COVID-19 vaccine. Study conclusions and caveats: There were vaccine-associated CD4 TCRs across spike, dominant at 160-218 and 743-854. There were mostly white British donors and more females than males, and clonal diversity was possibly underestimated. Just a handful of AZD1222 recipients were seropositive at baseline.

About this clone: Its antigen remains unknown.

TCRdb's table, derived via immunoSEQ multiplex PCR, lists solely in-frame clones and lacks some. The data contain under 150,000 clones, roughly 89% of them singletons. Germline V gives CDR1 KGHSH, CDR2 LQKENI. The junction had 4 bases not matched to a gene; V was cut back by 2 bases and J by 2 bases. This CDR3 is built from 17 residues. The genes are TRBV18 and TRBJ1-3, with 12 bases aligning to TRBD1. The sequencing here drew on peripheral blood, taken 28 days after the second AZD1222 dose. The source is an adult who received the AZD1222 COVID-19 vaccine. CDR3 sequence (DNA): TGTGCCAGCTCACCAGGGACAGGGGGCGACGCTGGAAACACCATATATTTT. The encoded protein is CASSPGTGGDAGNTIYF. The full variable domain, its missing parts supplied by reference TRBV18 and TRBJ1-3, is NAGVMQNPRHLVRRRGQEARLRCSPMKGHSHVYWYRQLPEEGLKFMVYLQKENIIDESGMPKERFSAEFPKEGPSILRIQQVVRGDSAAYFCASSPGTGGDAGNTIYFGEGSWLTVV.